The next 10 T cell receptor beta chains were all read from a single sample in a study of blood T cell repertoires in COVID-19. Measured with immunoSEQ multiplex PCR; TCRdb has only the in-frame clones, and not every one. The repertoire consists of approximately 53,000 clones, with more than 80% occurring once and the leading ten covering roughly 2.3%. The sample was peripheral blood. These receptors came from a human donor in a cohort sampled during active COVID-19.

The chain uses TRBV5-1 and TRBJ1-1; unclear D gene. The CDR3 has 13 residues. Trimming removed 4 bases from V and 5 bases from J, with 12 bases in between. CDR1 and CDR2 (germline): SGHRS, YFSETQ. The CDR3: CASSPLWSTEAFF. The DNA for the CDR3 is TGCGCCAGCAGCCCGCTGTGGAGTACTGAAGCTTTCTTT.

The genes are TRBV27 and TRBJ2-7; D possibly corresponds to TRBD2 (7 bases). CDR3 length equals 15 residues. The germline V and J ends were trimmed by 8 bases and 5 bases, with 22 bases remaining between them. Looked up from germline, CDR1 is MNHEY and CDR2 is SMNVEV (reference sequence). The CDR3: CASCGRGQGIDEQYF. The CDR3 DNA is TGTGCCAGCTGCGGGCGGGGGCAGGGGATTGACGAGCAGTACTTC.

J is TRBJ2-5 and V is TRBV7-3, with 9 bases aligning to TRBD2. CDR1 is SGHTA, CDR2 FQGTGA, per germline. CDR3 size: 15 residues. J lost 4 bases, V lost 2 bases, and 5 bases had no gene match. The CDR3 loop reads CASSLYRGRVETQYF. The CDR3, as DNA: TGTGCCAGCAGCTTATATCGCGGGAGGGTAGAGACCCAGTACTTC.

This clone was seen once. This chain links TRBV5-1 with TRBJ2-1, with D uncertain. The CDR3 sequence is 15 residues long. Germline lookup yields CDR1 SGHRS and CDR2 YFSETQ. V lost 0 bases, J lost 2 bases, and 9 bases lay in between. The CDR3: CASSLVADTYNEQFF. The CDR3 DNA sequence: TGCGCCAGCAGCTTGGTGGCCGACACCTACAATGAGCAGTTCTTC.

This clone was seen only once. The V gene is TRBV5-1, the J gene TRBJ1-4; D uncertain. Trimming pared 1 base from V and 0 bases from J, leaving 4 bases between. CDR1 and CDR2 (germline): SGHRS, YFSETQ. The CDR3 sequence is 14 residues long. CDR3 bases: TGCGCCAGCAGCTTGTCCGCAACTAATGAAAAACTGTTTTTT. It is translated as CASSLSATNEKLFF.

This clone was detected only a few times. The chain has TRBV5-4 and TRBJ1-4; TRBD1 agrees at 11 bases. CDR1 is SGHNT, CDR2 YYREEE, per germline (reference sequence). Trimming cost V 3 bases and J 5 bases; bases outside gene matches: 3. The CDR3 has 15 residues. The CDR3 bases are TGTGCCAGCAGCTGGGACAGGGGGGAGAATGAAAAACTGTTTTTT. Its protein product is CASSWDRGENEKLFF.

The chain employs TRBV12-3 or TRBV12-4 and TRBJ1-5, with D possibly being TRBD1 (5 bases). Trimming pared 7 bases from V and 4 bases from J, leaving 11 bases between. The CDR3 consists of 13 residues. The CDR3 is CASTLTENQPQHF. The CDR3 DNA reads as TGTGCCAGCACTCTGACAGAGAATCAGCCCCAGCATTTT.

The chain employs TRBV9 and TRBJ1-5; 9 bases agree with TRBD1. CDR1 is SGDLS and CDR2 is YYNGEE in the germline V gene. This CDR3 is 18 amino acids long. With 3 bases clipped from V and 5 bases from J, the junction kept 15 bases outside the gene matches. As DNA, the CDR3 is TGTGCCAGCAGCGGAAGTAGACAGGGGGTCCGTGGCGATCAGCCCCAGCATTTT. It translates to CASSGSRQGVRGDQPQHF.

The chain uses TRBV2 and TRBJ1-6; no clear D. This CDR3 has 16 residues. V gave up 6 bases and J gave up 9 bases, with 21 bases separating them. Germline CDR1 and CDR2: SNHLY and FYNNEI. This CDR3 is CASRKGEGTAGSPLHF. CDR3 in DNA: TGTGCCAGCAGGAAAGGAGAGGGCACAGCGGGTTCACCCCTCCACTTT.

The chain's CDR3 is CASSTRDSYGYTF. The CDR3 DNA follows: TGTGCCAGCAGTACCAGGGACTCCTATGGCTACACCTTC. The V and J genes are TRBV28 and TRBJ1-2; D possibly corresponds to TRBD1 (5 bases). V lost 5 bases and J lost 4, with 11 bases in between. CDR1 is MDHEN and CDR2 is SYDVKM in the germline V gene. The CDR3 has 13 amino acids.